This TCR beta chain was documented in a study of T cell responses to AZD1222 COVID-19 vaccine. TCRdb's table, derived via immunoSEQ multiplex PCR, lists solely in-frame clones and lacks some. The sample carries 120,000 or so clones, 70% to 90% recorded once. Study-wide points: Among spike-specific TCRs, nearly half reportedly target unmutated variant regions.

A word on this clone: Antigen unknown.

Trimming pared 0 bases from V and 4 bases from J, leaving 19 bases between. The CDR3 is made up of 16 amino acids. Germline lookup yields CDR1 SQVTM and CDR2 ANQGSEA. The J gene is TRBJ2-7, the V gene TRBV29-1, with D tentatively TRBD2 (6 bases). This sequence originates from an adult in good health. Sequencing was performed on peripheral blood, taken on day 0 of AZD1222 vaccination. The CDR3 DNA reads as TGCAGCGTTGAAGATCGGGATAGCGGTGTTTTTTACGAGCAGTACTTC. Translating gives CSVEDRDSGVFYEQYF.